This entry features one T cell receptor (beta chain) sequence. Method: immunoSEQ multiplex PCR; TCRdb's copy keeps in-frame clones and lacks some. The sample shows about 28,000 clones, around 84% of them seen only once. This CDR3 contains 14 residues. V was cut by 0 bases and J by 5 bases, with 10 bases left in between. Germline loops: CDR1 MNHEY, CDR2 SMNVEV (reference sequence). This record comes from a study of OX40 agonist ivuxolimab in advanced cancers. The sequence was collected from an adult with an advanced solid tumor such as melanoma, head and neck, liver or kidney cancer. The chain is built from TRBV27 and TRBJ2-5; D tentatively reads TRBD1 or TRBD2 (5 bases each). Sequenced material: CD4+ or CD8+ T cells sorted from blood, taken in a trial of the OX40 agonist ivuxolimab. In DNA, the CDR3 is TGTGCCAGCAGTTTATCGGGGGTCCCGGAGACCCAGTACTTC. This sequence encodes CASSLSGVPETQYF.